This TCR beta chain stems from a study of neoadjuvant anti-PD-1 for oral cavity cancer. As for the study in general: Before surgery, most patients got three to four biweekly 3 mg/kg nivolumab doses.

V lost 6 bases, J lost 10 bases, and 7 bases stayed unmatched. The CDR3 sequence is 13 residues long. The germline gives CDR1 SNHLY, CDR2 FYNNEI. The sample's time point: after neoadjuvant nivolumab, at surgical resection. Assay: immunoSEQ multiplex PCR; the TCRdb copy retains only in-frame clones and omits some. The table has roughly 14,000 clones, about 76% seen once. Sequencing was performed on PBMCs, taken after nivolumab (anti-PD-1) treatment. The receptor was isolated from a person aged 35-79 years with oral cavity squamous cell carcinoma. The V and J genes are TRBV2 and TRBJ2-1; 9 nucleotides agree with TRBD2. CDR3 residues: CASRVAGAGEQFF. CDR3 DNA: TGTGCCAGCAGAGTAGCGGGGGCGGGAGAGCAGTTCTTC.